Shown below are 27 T cell receptor beta chains from a single sample sequenced in a study of blood T cell repertoires in COVID-19. Here immunoSEQ multiplex PCR was the method, and the copy in TCRdb shows in-frame clones only, minus some. The table lists about 36,000 clones, around three quarters of them singletons. Sequenced sample: peripheral blood. The receptor source for this set is a man in his fifties or sixties with active COVID-19.

This clone has just one count. The chain combines TRBV27 with TRBJ2-1; 8 bases map to TRBD2. The CDR3 has 15 residues. V lost 5 bases to trimming and J lost 5 bases; unmatched junction nucleotides: 8. Looked up from germline, CDR1 is MNHEY and CDR2 is SMNVEV (reference sequence). CDR3 DNA sequence: TGTGCCAGCAGTCGGGGACTAGATCGACACAATGAGCAGTTCTTC. Protein: CASSRGLDRHNEQFF.

The rearrangement joins TRBV27 to TRBJ2-7; D possibly corresponds to TRBD2 (6 bases). The V gene lost 4 bases and the J gene lost 9 bases, with 19 bases spanning the gap. CDR1 and CDR2 from the germline V gene are MNHEY and SMNVEV (reference sequence). The CDR3 covers 14 residues. The chain's CDR3 is CASSSPRRGIGQYF. CDR3 bases: TGTGCCAGCAGTTCCCCAAGGCGGGGAATAGGGCAGTACTTC.

J is TRBJ1-2 and V is TRBV6-6; D is possibly TRBD1 (5 bases). This CDR3 is 12 amino acids long. Germline V CDR1 and CDR2: MNHNY, SVGAGI (reference sequence). The germline V and J ends were trimmed by 6 bases and 5 bases, with 10 bases remaining between them. The CDR3: CASSPTEYGYTF. Written as DNA, the CDR3 is TGTGCCAGCAGCCCGACAGAATATGGCTACACCTTC.

The J gene is TRBJ2-1, the V gene TRBV4-1; D remains unclear. V lost 0 bases, J lost 0 bases, and 6 bases lay in between. The CDR3 runs 15 residues. Germline CDR1 reads MGHRA; CDR2 reads YSYEKL. The CDR3 DNA sequence: TGCGCCAGCAGCCAAGATATGAGCTCCTACAATGAGCAGTTCTTC. It encodes CASSQDMSSYNEQFF.

This chain uses TRBV5-1 with TRBJ1-4; 10 bases align to TRBD1. The trim removed 4 bases at V and 5 bases at J, leaving 5 bases unmatched. CDR1 and CDR2 (germline): SGHRS, YFSETQ. CDR3 length equals 15 residues. CDR3 sequence: CASSETGGSNEKLFF. The DNA for the CDR3 is TGCGCCAGCAGCGAGACAGGGGGCTCCAATGAAAAACTGTTTTTT.

The chain carries TRBV3-1 (or the pseudogene TRBV3-2) and TRBJ2-3; 12 bases match TRBD2. Per germline, CDR1 LGHDT and CDR2 YNNKEL (reference sequence). This CDR3 spans 17 amino acids. The V and J ends lost 5 bases and 4 bases, in that order; junction bases with no gene match: 10. The CDR3 nucleotides read TGTGCCAGCAGCTACAACAGACTAGCGGGAGTGCCAGATACGCAGTATTTT. Translation gives CASSYNRLAGVPDTQYF.

In this sample, this clone turned up once. The V call is TRBV5-6, the J call TRBJ2-3; 8 bases map to TRBD1. The V gene's germline CDR1 is SGHDT and CDR2 YYEEEE. The CDR3 covers 17 residues. The V gene end was trimmed by 4 bases and the J gene end by 1 base; junction bases not matched to a gene: 11. The CDR3: CASSVPRDRWGTDTQYF. The DNA for the CDR3 is TGTGCCAGCAGCGTCCCTCGGGACAGGTGGGGCACAGATACGCAGTATTTT.

This clone was observed once. The chain carries TRBV7-6 and TRBJ2-3, with 10 bases fitting TRBD2. Germline lookup yields CDR1 SGHVS and CDR2 FNYEAQ. The CDR3 contains 19 residues. After removal of 0 bases from V and 6 bases from J, the junction contained 15 bases not matched to a gene. CDR3 sequence (DNA): TGTGCCAGCAGCTTAGCCCCCCCCTCCTTAGCGGGGGGCTCTGATACGCAGTATTTT. Its protein is CASSLAPPSLAGGSDTQYF. The variable domain in full, completed from reference TRBV7-6 and TRBJ2-3, reads GAGVSQSPRYKVTKRGQDVALRCDPISGHVSLYWYRQALGQGPEFLTYFNYEAQQDKSGLPNDRFSAERPEGSISTLTIQRTEQRDSAMYRCASSLAPPSLAGGSDTQYFGPGTRLTVL.

The gene calls are TRBV29-1 and TRBJ1-2; possible D gene TRBD1, 5 bases. The germline CDR1 and CDR2 sequences are SQVTM and ANQGSEA. The CDR3 is made up of 12 amino acids. The V and J ends lost 3 bases and 9 bases respectively, with 14 bases between them. CDR3 coding DNA: TGCAGCGTTGAGGTCCCCAGGGTAAGCTACACCTTC. This codes for CSVEVPRVSYTF.

This clone was seen only once. The chain couples TRBV3-1 (or the pseudogene TRBV3-2) to TRBJ2-5, with D possibly matching TRBD2 (5 bases). This CDR3 spans 15 amino acids. V dropped 1 base and J dropped 1 base, with 10 bases sitting between them. Per germline, CDR1 LGHDT and CDR2 YNNKEL (reference sequence). CDR3 region: CASSQVVAIQETQYF. In DNA form, the CDR3 reads TGTGCCAGCAGCCAAGTTGTAGCGATCCAAGAGACCCAGTACTTC.

The CDR3 protein is CASSQDYPQGSEKLFF. CDR3 nucleotides: TGTGCCAGCAGCCAAGATTACCCACAGGGAAGTGAAAAACTGTTTTTT. The chain recombines TRBV3-1 (or the pseudogene TRBV3-2) with TRBJ1-4, with D perhaps TRBD1 (6 bases). Germline lookup yields CDR1 LGHDT and CDR2 YNNKEL (reference sequence). V was cut by 0 bases and J by 7 bases, with 15 bases left in between. CDR3 length equals 16 residues.

CDR3 nucleotide sequence: TGTGCCAGCAGTGATCGGACTAGCGGGGACACAGATACGCAGTATTTT. It specifies CASSDRTSGDTDTQYF. The V gene is TRBV6-4, the J gene TRBJ2-3, with 12 bases lining up with TRBD2. V lost 3 bases and J lost 2; bases outside the gene matches: 3. This CDR3 is built from 16 residues. Per the germline V gene, CDR1 is MRHNA and CDR2 is SNTAGT.

The J gene is TRBJ1-5, the V gene TRBV5-1, with 7 bases that match TRBD1. V dropped 4 bases and J dropped 3; count of bases not matched to a gene: 13. Germline V gene lookup returns CDR1 SGHRS and CDR2 YFSETQ. The CDR3 contains 17 residues. The DNA for the CDR3 is TGCGCCAGCAGCGACGGGACAGTGGGGTTCGACAATCAGCCCCAGCATTTT. This encodes CASSDGTVGFDNQPQHF. Together with reference TRBV5-1 and TRBJ1-5, the CDR3 gives the full variable domain: KAGVTQTPRYLIKTRGQQVTLSCSPISGHRSVSWYQQTPGQGLQFLFEYFSETQRNKGNFPGRFSGRQFSNSRSEMNVSTLELGDSALYLCASSDGTVGFDNQPQHFGDGTRLSIL.

This chain joins TRBV7-2 and TRBJ1-5; 9 nucleotides align to TRBD1. With V trimmed by 2 bases and J by 7 bases, 6 bases remained unmatched. The CDR3 runs 15 residues. From germline, CDR1 is SGHTA and CDR2 FQGNSA. The CDR3 here is CASSLSGQGGQPQHF. The CDR3 coding sequence is TGTGCCAGCAGCTTATCGGGACAGGGAGGGCAGCCCCAGCATTTT.

The chain uses TRBV9 and TRBJ2-2, with 7 bases lining up with TRBD1. V shed 4 bases, J shed 3 bases, and the junction held 3 bases outside the gene matches. CDR1 is SGDLS, CDR2 YYNGEE, per germline. The CDR3 is 14 residues long. The CDR3: CASSRGRDTGELFF. CDR3 DNA: TGTGCCAGCAGCAGGGGGCGGGACACCGGGGAGCTGTTTTTT.

This chain uses TRBV13 with TRBJ1-1, with D tentatively TRBD1 (6 bases). The V and J ends lost 5 bases and 4 bases respectively, with 11 bases between them. Germline V gene data show CDR1 as PRHDT and CDR2 as FYEKMQ (reference sequence). The CDR3 covers 13 residues. In nucleotides, the CDR3 is TGTGCCAGCAGCCCCAGAGGGGGCACTGAAGCTTTCTTT. Amino acids: CASSPRGGTEAFF.

The CDR3 here is CASSSQRDTEQYF. The CDR3 nucleotides are TGTGCCAGTAGCTCCCAACGGGACACCGAGCAGTACTTC. This chain joins TRBV19 and TRBJ2-7, with a weak D call TRBD1 (6 bases). Germline-derived CDR1 and CDR2 are LNHDA and SQIVND (reference sequence). The CDR3 is 13 amino acids. The germline V and J ends were trimmed by 6 bases and 6 bases, with 15 bases remaining between them.

The J gene is TRBJ2-7, the V gene TRBV30; 9 nucleotides line up with TRBD1. The CDR3 contains 13 residues. Trimming cost V 4 bases and J 4 bases; bases outside gene matches: 5. The germline V gene has CDR1 GTSNPN and CDR2 SVGIG (reference sequence). The CDR3: CAWKGTGYYEQYF. Written as DNA, the CDR3 is TGTGCCTGGAAGGGGACAGGGTATTACGAGCAGTACTTC.

V usage is TRBV28 and J usage is TRBJ1-2; TRBD1 matches 7 bases. The CDR3 loop spans 15 amino acids. CDR1 is MDHEN, CDR2 SYDVKM, per germline. The junction had 11 bases not matched to a gene; V was cut back by 6 bases and J by 4 bases. This CDR3 reads CASSPGGGKIYGYTF. In nucleotides, the CDR3 is TGTGCCAGCAGCCCAGGAGGGGGCAAAATCTATGGCTACACCTTC.

The table lists this clone with a few counts. The chain links TRBV5-1 to TRBJ2-2; 11 positions agree with TRBD2. Germline V gene data show CDR1 as SGHRS and CDR2 as YFSETQ. J lost 10 bases, V lost 4 bases, and 9 bases had no gene match. This CDR3 is 15 amino acids long. The CDR3 DNA follows: TGCGCCAGCAGCCCGGTAGCGGGGGGGTCCCAGGAGCTGTTTTTT. Protein sequence: CASSPVAGGSQELFF.

The chain links TRBV6-6 to TRBJ2-7; the D gene is possibly TRBD1 (6 bases). Germline CDR1 MNHNY, CDR2 SVGAGI (reference sequence). The CDR3 length is 13 residues. V was clipped by 5 bases and J by 3 bases, with 11 bases between them. The CDR3 is CASSRTVGYEQYF. CDR3 sequence (DNA): TGTGCCAGCAGTCGGACAGTGGGCTACGAGCAGTACTTC.

This clone has just one count. The rearrangement links TRBV11-2 to TRBJ1-2; 9 bases are shared with TRBD1. This CDR3 is 13 amino acids long. Germline CDR1 reads SGHAT; CDR2 reads FQNNGV. Trimming at V came to 4 bases and at J to 6 bases, leaving 3 bases not matched to a gene. CDR3 protein: CASSSRTGDGYTF. The CDR3 nucleotides read TGTGCCAGCAGCTCTCGGACAGGGGATGGCTACACCTTC.

This clone is classed as medium-sized. This CDR3 reads CASSLVPGPNGYTF. In nucleotides, the CDR3 is TGTGCCAGCAGCTTAGTCCCAGGGCCGAACGGCTACACCTTC. This chain links TRBV7-9 with TRBJ1-2, with D perhaps matching TRBD1 (5 bases). V was cut by 1 base and J by 8 bases, with 14 bases left in between. Germline CDR1 SEHNR, CDR2 FQNEAQ (reference sequence). This CDR3 is 14 amino acids long.

The chain uses TRBV6-2 or TRBV6-3 and TRBJ2-7; a weak D match, TRBD2 (5 bases). The V and J ends lost 6 bases and 3 bases respectively, with 9 bases between them. CDR1 and CDR2 (germline): MNHEY, SVGEGT. CDR3 size: 12 residues. The chain's CDR3 is CASSPLDYEQYF. The CDR3 DNA reads TGTGCCAGCAGCCCACTAGACTACGAGCAGTACTTC.

V and J are TRBV19 and TRBJ1-2; TRBD1 is a possible D gene (5 bases). Per the germline V gene, CDR1 is LNHDA and CDR2 is SQIVND (reference sequence). Trimming pared 6 bases from V and 5 bases from J, leaving 13 bases between. This CDR3 region has 13 residues. As DNA, the CDR3 is TGTGCCAGTAGAGGGCAAGGGGTATATGGCTACACCTTC. Translated: CASRGQGVYGYTF.

The chain carries TRBV18 and TRBJ1-2, with 9 bases identical to TRBD1. The CDR3 contains 17 residues. Germline CDR1 and CDR2: KGHSH and LQKENI. The trim removed 3 bases at V and 3 bases at J, leaving 11 bases unmatched. The CDR3 DNA sequence: TGTGCCAGCTCACCCTCGGGACAGGGACTTCAGTACTATGGCTACACCTTC. Protein: CASSPSGQGLQYYGYTF.

This clone has only one observation. The chain employs TRBV29-1 and TRBJ1-4, with a possible D match to TRBD1 (6 bases). The length of the CDR3 is 11 residues. Germline CDR1 SQVTM, CDR2 ANQGSEA. The V and J ends lost 8 bases and 10 bases respectively, with 14 bases between them. The CDR3 protein is CSHLQGGKLFF. Here the CDR3 DNA reads TGCAGCCACCTACAGGGCGGAAAACTGTTTTTT.